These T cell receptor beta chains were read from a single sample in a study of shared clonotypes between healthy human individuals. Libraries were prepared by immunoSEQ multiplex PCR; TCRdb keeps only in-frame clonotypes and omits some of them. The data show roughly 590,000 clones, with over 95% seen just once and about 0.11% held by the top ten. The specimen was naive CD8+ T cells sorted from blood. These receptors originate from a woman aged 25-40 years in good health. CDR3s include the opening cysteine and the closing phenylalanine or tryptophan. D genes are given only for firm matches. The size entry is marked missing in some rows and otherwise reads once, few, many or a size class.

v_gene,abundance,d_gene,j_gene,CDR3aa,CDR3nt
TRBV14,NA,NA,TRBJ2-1,CASSQDGVPSYNEQFF,TGTGCCAGCAGCCAAGACGGAGTCCCAAGCTACAATGAGCAGTTCTTC
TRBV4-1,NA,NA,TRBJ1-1,CASSRQVNTEAFF,TGCGCCAGCAGCCGACAGGTGAACACTGAAGCTTTCTTT
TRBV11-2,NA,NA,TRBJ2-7,CASSLETESYEQYF,TGTGCCAGCAGCTTAGAGACTGAATCCTACGAGCAGTACTTC
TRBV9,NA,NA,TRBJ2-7,CASSVDAGSTYEQYF,TGTGCCAGCAGCGTAGATGCGGGGTCCACCTACGAGCAGTACTTC
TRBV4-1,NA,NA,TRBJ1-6,CASSQGLGSPLHF,TGCGCCAGCAGCCAAGGGCTGGGTTCACCCCTCCACTTT
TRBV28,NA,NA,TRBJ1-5,CASSFLGQSSHQPQHF,TGTGCCAGCAGTTTCTTAGGCCAGTCCTCCCATCAGCCCCAGCATTTT
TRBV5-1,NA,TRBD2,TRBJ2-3,CASSGRDYPDTQYF,TGCGCCAGCAGCGGGCGGGACTACCCAGATACGCAGTATTTT
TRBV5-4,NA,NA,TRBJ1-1,CASSSGLNTEAFF,TGTGCCAGCAGCTCGGGATTGAACACTGAAGCTTTCTTT
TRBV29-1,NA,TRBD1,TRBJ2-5,CSVEEDRTGETQYF,TGCAGCGTTGAAGAGGACAGGACCGGAGAGACCCAGTACTTC
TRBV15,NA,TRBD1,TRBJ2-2,CATSKSQGQGRSTGELFF,TGTGCCACCAGCAAATCACAAGGACAGGGAAGGTCCACCGGGGAGCTGTTTTTT
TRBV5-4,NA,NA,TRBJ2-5,CASNQGREETQYF,TGTGCCAGCAACCAAGGTCGGGAAGAGACCCAGTACTTC
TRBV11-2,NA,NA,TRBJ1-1,CASSPLRRNTEAFF,TGTGCCAGCAGCCCGCTCAGGAGGAACACTGAAGCTTTCTTT
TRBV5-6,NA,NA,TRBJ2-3,CASSLVDRSTDTQYF,TGTGCCAGCAGCTTGGTCGACAGGAGCACAGATACGCAGTATTTT
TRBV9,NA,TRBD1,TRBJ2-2,CASSEDRGRDTGELFF,TGTGCCAGCAGCGAGGACAGGGGGCGTGACACCGGGGAGCTGTTTTTT
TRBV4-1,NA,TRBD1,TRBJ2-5,CASSLRDREVWETQYF,TGCGCCAGCAGCCTTAGGGACAGGGAGGTGTGGGAGACCCAGTACTTC
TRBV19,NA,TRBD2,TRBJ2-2,CASSIDLGLATNTGELFF,TGTGCCAGTAGTATAGATCTAGGACTAGCGACGAACACCGGGGAGCTGTTTTTT
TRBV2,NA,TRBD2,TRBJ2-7,CASGTSGMPLSAQYF,TGTGCCAGCGGGACTAGCGGGATGCCTCTTTCCGCGCAGTACTTC
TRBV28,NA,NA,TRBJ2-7,CASSSPIGVGRESSYEQYF,TGTGCCAGCAGCTCCCCGATAGGGGTGGGACGGGAAAGTTCCTACGAGCAGTACTTC
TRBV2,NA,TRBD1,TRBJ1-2,CASSENRGGEDYGYTF,TGTGCCAGCAGTGAAAATAGAGGGGGCGAGGACTATGGCTACACCTTC
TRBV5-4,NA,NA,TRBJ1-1,CASRPELDDGMNTEAFF,TGTGCCAGCAGACCGGAACTGGATGACGGGATGAACACTGAAGCTTTCTTT
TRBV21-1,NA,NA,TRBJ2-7,CASSKTRQNYEQYF,TGTGCCAGCAGCAAGACTAGGCAGAACTACGAGCAGTACTTC
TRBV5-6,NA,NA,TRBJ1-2,CASSSDLLYGYTF,TGTGCCAGCAGCTCGGACCTTCTCTATGGCTACACCTTC
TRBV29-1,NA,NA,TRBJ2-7,CSGSTTDSYEQYF,TGCAGCGGAAGTACCACGGACTCCTACGAGCAGTACTTC
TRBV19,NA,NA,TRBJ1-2,CASSSSSVYGYTF,TGTGCCAGTAGTTCCTCCTCGGTGTATGGCTACACCTTC
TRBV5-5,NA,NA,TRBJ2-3,CASRPTVRGLDTQYF,TGTGCCAGCAGGCCGACGGTCAGGGGACTAGATACGCAGTATTTT
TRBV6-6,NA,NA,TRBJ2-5,CASSPRGETQYF,TGTGCCAGCAGTCCCCGCGGGGAGACCCAGTACTTC
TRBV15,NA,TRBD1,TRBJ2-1,CATNSRDSYNEQFF,TGTGCCACCAATTCCCGGGACAGTTACAATGAGCAGTTCTTC
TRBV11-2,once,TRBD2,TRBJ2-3,CASSLTGTSGRYTDTQYF,TGTGCCAGCAGCTTGACCGGGACTAGCGGGAGGTACACAGATACGCAGTATTTT
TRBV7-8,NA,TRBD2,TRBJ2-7,CASSLLRASGRTYEQYF,TGTGCCAGCAGCTTACTTCGCGCTAGCGGGAGAACTTACGAGCAGTACTTC
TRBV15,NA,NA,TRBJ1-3,CATSGLGSGNTIYF,TGTGCCACCAGCGGATTGGGGTCTGGAAACACCATATATTTT
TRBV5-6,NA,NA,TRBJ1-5,CASSRDGGLRPQHF,TGTGCCAGCAGCAGGGACGGGGGGCTGAGGCCCCAGCATTTT
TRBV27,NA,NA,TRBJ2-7,CASRPGTPRYEQYF,TGTGCCAGCAGGCCCGGGACTCCACGCTACGAGCAGTACTTC
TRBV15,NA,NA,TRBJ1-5,CATSRDNPASDNQPQHF,TGTGCCACCAGCAGAGATAACCCCGCCAGCGACAATCAGCCCCAGCATTTT
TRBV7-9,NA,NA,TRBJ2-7,CASSHAGRNYEQYF,TGTGCCAGCAGCCATGCAGGGCGGAACTACGAGCAGTACTTC
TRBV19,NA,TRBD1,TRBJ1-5,CASSITGTGDWNQPQHF,TGTGCCAGTAGTATAACCGGGACAGGGGATTGGAATCAGCCCCAGCATTTT
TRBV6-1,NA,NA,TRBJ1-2,CASSDAIWQNYGYTF,TGTGCCAGCAGTGACGCTATTTGGCAGAACTATGGCTACACCTTC
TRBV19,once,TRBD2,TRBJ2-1,CASSVLAGEYNEQFF,TGTGCCAGTAGTGTCTTAGCGGGAGAGTACAATGAGCAGTTCTTC
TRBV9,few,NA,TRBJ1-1,CASSPQARDTEAFF,TGTGCCAGCAGCCCACAGGCGCGGGACACTGAAGCTTTCTTT
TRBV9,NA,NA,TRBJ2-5,CASSVDGVVETQYF,TGTGCCAGCAGCGTAGATGGGGTAGTGGAGACCCAGTACTTC
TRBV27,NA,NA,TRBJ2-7,CASSFSGSSYEQYF,TGTGCCAGCAGTTTCTCGGGGAGCTCCTACGAGCAGTACTTC
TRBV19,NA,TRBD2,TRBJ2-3,CASASGSTDTQYF,TGTGCCAGTGCTAGCGGGAGCACAGATACGCAGTATTTT
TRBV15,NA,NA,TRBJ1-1,CATSRVGLFQGRTEAFF,TGTGCCACCAGCAGAGTGGGCCTATTTCAGGGACGGACTGAAGCTTTCTTT
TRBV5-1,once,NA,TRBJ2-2,CASRWGPSGTGELFF,TGCGCCAGCAGATGGGGGCCATCCGGAACCGGGGAGCTGTTTTTT
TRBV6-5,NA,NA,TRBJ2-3,CASSYASEGMDTQYF,TGTGCCAGCAGTTACGCTAGCGAGGGAATGGATACGCAGTATTTT
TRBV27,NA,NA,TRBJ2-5,CASSGPRGTQYF,TGTGCCAGCAGTGGCCCCCGAGGGACCCAGTACTTC
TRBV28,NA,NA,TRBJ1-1,CASTPIDSVGAEAFF,TGTGCCAGCACCCCGATCGACTCGGTGGGGGCTGAAGCTTTCTTT
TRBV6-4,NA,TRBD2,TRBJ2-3,CASSDPAGNTDTQYF,TGTGCCAGCAGTGATCCAGCGGGGAACACAGATACGCAGTATTTT
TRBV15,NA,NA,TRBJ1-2,CATSSPKVFLGDYGYTF,TGTGCCACCAGCAGCCCTAAGGTCTTCTTGGGGGACTATGGCTACACCTTC
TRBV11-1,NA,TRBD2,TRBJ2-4,CASSLALLAGADIQYF,TGTGCCAGCAGCTTAGCGCTTTTAGCGGGAGCTGACATTCAGTACTTC
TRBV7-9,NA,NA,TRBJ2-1,CASSLNLLVEQFF,TGTGCCAGCAGCTTGAATTTGTTGGTTGAGCAGTTCTTC
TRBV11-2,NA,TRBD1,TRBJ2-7,CASSPGTGGPYEQYF,TGTGCCAGCAGCCCCGGGACAGGGGGCCCCTACGAGCAGTACTTC
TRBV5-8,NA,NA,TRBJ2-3,CASNLGTDTDTQYF,TGTGCCAGCAACCTCGGGACGGACACAGATACGCAGTATTTT
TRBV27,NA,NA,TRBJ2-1,CASSLLATNEQFF,TGTGCCAGCAGTTTATTAGCGACCAATGAGCAGTTCTTC
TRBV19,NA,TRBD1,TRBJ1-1,CASMTGSIMNTEAFF,TGTGCCAGTATGACAGGGAGCATCATGAACACTGAAGCTTTCTTT
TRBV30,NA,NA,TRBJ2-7,CAWSVGVYYEQYF,TGTGCCTGGAGTGTAGGCGTATACTACGAGCAGTACTTC
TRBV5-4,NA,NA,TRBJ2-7,CASSFRGTSSYEQYF,TGTGCCAGCAGCTTTAGAGGAACGAGCTCCTACGAGCAGTACTTC
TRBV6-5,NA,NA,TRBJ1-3,CASSYSKRGSGNTIYF,TGTGCCAGCAGTTACTCGAAGAGGGGCTCTGGAAACACCATATATTTT
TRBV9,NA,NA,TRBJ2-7,CASSVVGDSYEQYF,TGTGCCAGCAGCGTAGTAGGGGACTCCTACGAGCAGTACTTC
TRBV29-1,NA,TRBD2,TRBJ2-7,CSVPLAGGEQYF,TGCAGCGTCCCTTTAGCGGGAGGCGAGCAGTACTTC
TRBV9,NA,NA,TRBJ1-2,CASSAGTLDYGYTF,TGTGCCAGCAGCGCCGGGACACTGGACTATGGCTACACCTTC